This TCR beta chain originates from a study of blood T cell repertoires in COVID-19. At the level of the study: The analysed material was cDNA or gDNA that came from T cells, B-cell-depleted T cells, or PBMCs.

CDR3 length: 15 amino acids. CDR1 MGHDK and CDR2 SYGVNS come from the germline V gene. V was cut by 4 bases and J by 5 bases, with 17 bases left in between. Produced via immunoSEQ multiplex PCR; TCRdb's table is partial and in-frame only. The sample has 200,000 to 250,000 clones; roughly 86% are singletons. The receptor was derived from a woman aged 30 to 39 with acute COVID-19. The gene calls are TRBV25-1 and TRBJ2-5; possibly TRBD2 for D (5 bases). Sequencing was done on a sample of PBMCs or T cells enriched from blood (not recorded which). CDR3 loop: CASSAGVLFGETQYF. The CDR3 bases are TGTGCCAGCAGTGCCGGGGTCTTATTCGGGGAGACCCAGTACTTC. Complete variable domain (other parts from reference TRBV25-1 and TRBJ2-5): EADIYQTPRYLVIGTGKKITLECSQTMGHDKMYWYQQDPGMELHLIHYSYGVNSTEKGDLSSESTVSRIRTEHFPLTLESARPSHTSQYLCASSAGVLFGETQYFGPGTRLLVL.